This T cell receptor beta chain was identified in a study of cytomegalovirus exposure and HLA in healthy donors. Overall study: Approximately 85 million unique TCRs from HLA-typed donors were held in an early data release.

The PCR had 60 Vbeta and 13 Jbeta primers. Profiled with immunoSEQ multiplex PCR; TCRdb holds only in-frame clones, not every one. The sample has tens of thousands of clones; roughly three quarters are singletons. V shed 5 bases and J 5 bases; nucleotides not matched to a gene: 9. The CDR3 contains 15 residues. Germline-derived CDR1 and CDR2 are WNHNN and SYGVQD (reference sequence). In its sample, this clone was seen once. Its antigen is undetermined. Though nominally healthy at sampling, donors likely had unrecorded immune exposures. Study conclusions and caveats: Per published accounts, TCR beta sequences correctly predicted the HLA-A and HLA-B alleles of most subjects. Researchers left out some V segments, among them TRBV6-2 and TRBV6-3, as indistinguishable.

V usage is TRBV10-1 and J usage is TRBJ2-7; TRBD1 matches 10 bases. Material for sequencing was PBMCs. This clonotype was sampled from a woman aged 40-49 years in good health and CMV-seropositive. The chain's CDR3 is CASSWDRGVVHEQYF. CDR3 in DNA: TGCGCCAGCAGTTGGGACAGGGGAGTTGTCCACGAGCAGTACTTC.